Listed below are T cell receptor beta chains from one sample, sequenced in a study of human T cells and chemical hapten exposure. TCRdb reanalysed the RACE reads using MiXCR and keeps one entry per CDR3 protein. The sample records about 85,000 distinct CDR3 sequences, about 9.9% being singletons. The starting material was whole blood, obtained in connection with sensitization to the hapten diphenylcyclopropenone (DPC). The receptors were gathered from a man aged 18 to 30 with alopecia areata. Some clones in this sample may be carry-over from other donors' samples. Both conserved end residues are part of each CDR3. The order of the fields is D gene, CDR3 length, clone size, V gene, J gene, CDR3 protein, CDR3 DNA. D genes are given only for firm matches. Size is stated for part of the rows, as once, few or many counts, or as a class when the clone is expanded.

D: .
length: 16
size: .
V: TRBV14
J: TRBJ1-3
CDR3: CASSRRTQGGGNTIYF
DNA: TGTGCCAGCAGCCGCAGGACACAGGGAGGTGGAAACACCATATATTTT

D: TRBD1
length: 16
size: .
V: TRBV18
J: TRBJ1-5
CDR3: CASSPGAAGGSQPQHF
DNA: TGTGCCAGCTCACCAGGGGCGGCAGGGGGGTCTCAGCCCCAGCATTTT

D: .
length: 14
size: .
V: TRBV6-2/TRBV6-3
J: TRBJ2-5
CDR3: CASSSPLGRETQYF
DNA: TGTGCCAGCAGTTCCCCACTGGGGCGAGAGACCCAGTACTTC

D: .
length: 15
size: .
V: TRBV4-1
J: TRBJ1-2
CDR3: CASSQLTAAHYGYTF
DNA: TGCGCCAGCAGCCAGCTGACAGCGGCCCACTATGGCTACACCTTC

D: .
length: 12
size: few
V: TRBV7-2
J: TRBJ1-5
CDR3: CASSSPGLAQHF
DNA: TGTGCCAGCAGCAGCCCGGGATTAGCCCAGCATTTT

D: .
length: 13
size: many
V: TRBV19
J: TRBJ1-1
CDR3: CASNHRGYTEAFF
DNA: TGTGCCAGTAACCACAGAGGTTACACTGAAGCTTTCTTT

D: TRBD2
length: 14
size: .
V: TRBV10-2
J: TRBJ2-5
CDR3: CASTERGTRETQYF
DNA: TGCGCCAGCACCGAGCGGGGGACCCGGGAGACCCAGTACTTC

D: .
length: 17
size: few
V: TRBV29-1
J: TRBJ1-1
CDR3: CSVNTKRNRDLYTEAFF
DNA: TGCAGCGTGAACACTAAAAGAAACAGGGACCTTTACACTGAAGCTTTCTTT

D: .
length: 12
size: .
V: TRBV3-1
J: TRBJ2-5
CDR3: CASSPLVETQYF
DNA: TGTGCCAGCAGCCCCCTCGTGGAGACCCAGTACTTC

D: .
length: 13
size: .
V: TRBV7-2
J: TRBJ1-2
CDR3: CASSLGLSDGYTF
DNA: TGTGCCAGCAGCTTAGGGCTCTCGGATGGCTACACCTTC

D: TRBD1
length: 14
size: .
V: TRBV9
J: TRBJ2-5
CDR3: CASAQPGQGETQYF
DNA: TGTGCCAGCGCTCAACCGGGACAGGGAGAGACCCAGTACTTC

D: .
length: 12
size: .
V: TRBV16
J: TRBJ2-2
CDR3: CASSPGTGELFF
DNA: TGTGCCAGCAGCCCAGGAACCGGGGAGCTGTTTTTT

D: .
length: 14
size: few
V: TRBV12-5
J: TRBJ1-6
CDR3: CASGLDYGRQTLHF
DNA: TGTGCTAGTGGTTTGGACTACGGACGTCAGACCCTCCACTTT

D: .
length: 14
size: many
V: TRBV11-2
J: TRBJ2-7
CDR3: CASSPGGVSYEQYF
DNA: TGTGCCAGCAGCCCGGGCGGAGTGTCCTACGAGCAGTACTTC

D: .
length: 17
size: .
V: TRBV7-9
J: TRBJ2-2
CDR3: CASSPLRGRVNTGELFF
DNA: TGTGCCAGCAGCCCCCTGAGGGGCAGAGTGAACACCGGGGAGCTGTTTTTT

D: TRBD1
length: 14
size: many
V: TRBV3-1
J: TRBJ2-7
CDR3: CASSFFGTVYEQYF
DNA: TGTGCCAGCAGCTTTTTCGGGACAGTCTACGAGCAGTACTTC

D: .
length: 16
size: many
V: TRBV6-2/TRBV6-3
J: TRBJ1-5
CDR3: CASSRGGLLTNQPQHF
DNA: TGTGCCAGCAGCCGGGGGGGACTACTGACCAATCAGCCCCAGCATTTT

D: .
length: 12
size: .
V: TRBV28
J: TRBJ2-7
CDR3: CASSLLWGEQYF
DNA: TGTGCCAGCAGTTTATTATGGGGCGAGCAGTACTTC

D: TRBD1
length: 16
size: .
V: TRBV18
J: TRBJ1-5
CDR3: CASSPGTGVSNQPQHF
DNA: TGTGCCAGCTCACCCGGGACAGGGGTGAGCAATCAGCCCCAGCATTTT

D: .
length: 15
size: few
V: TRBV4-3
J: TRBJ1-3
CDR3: CASSQDITEGNTIYF
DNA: TGCGCCAGCAGCCAAGATATCACGGAAGGAAACACCATATATTTT

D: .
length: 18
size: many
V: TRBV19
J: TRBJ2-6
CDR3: CASSIVPGRYSGANVLTF
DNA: TGTGCCAGTAGTATAGTCCCAGGACGTTACTCTGGGGCCAACGTCCTGACTTTC

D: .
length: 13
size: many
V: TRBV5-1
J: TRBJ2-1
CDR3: CASSLQGYNEQFF
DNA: TGCGCCAGCAGCCTACAGGGTTACAATGAGCAGTTCTTC

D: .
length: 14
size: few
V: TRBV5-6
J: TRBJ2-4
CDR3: CASSFQGTENIQYF
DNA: TGTGCCAGCAGCTTTCAGGGAACGGAAAACATTCAGTACTTC

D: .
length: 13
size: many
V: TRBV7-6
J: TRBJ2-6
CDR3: CASSSGGANVLTF
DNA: TGTGCCAGCAGCTCCGGGGGGGCCAACGTCCTGACTTTC